This is a list of T cell receptor beta chains from one sample in a study of technical replicates of blood from four donors. The protocol was immunoSEQ multiplex PCR, while the TCRdb copy is restricted to in-frame clones and leaves out a portion. The table includes approximately 81,000 clones, about 94% detected once. Sequencing was performed on T cells isolated from PBMCs. The origin of the receptors is a human donor in good health. Both conserved end residues are part of each CDR3. A D gene is named only where the DNA matches it firmly. Clone size is shown for a subset of rows, as once, few, many or a class of expanded clone.

>.|TRBJ2-5|TRBV2|.
TGTGCCAGCTCTGACTATGGTGGCAGGGGAGAGACCCAGTACTTC
CASSDYGGRGETQYF
>TRBD1|TRBJ2-7|TRBV7-9|.
TGTGCCAGCAGCCCGGACAGGGGGTTCTACGAGCAGTACTTC
CASSPDRGFYEQYF
>TRBD2|TRBJ2-7|TRBV28|.
TGTGCCAGCAGAACAGGACTAGCCTACGAGCAGTACTTC
CASRTGLAYEQYF
>TRBD2|TRBJ2-7|TRBV5-1|.
TGCGCCAGCAGCTTGACTAGCGGACACGAGCAGTACTTC
CASSLTSGHEQYF
>.|TRBJ2-1|TRBV10-3|.
TGTGCCACCTCCGGGATCTTCAATGAGCAGTTCTTC
CATSGIFNEQFF
>.|TRBJ2-5|TRBV21-1|.
TGTGCCAGCAGCAAAGACTACGGAGAGACCCAGTACTTC
CASSKDYGETQYF
>.|TRBJ2-1|TRBV27|.
TGTGCCAGCAGTTTATTATCGGGAAGGGAGCAGTTCTTC
CASSLLSGREQFF
>.|TRBJ1-3|TRBV19|.
TGTGCCAGTAGTTCGCAGGGCACCTCTGGAAACACCATATATTTT
CASSSQGTSGNTIYF
>TRBD2|TRBJ2-7|TRBV15|.
TGTGCCACCAGCAGGTTCTCGGGACTAGAAGACTACGAGCAGTACTTC
CATSRFSGLEDYEQYF
>.|TRBJ1-2|TRBV13|.
TGTGCCAGCAGCTCCGGCCCGGGGTGGAGGGGAGGCTACACCTTC
CASSSGPGWRGGYTF
>TRBD2|TRBJ2-1|TRBV9|.
TGTGCCAGCAGCCCCCCCCTTCAGCGGGAGAGTTCCTACAATGAGCAGTTCTTC
CASSPPLQRESSYNEQFF
>.|TRBJ2-3|TRBV7-2|.
TGTGCCAGCAACCAAGCACAGGGTACGCAGTATTTT
CASNQAQGTQYF
>.|TRBJ2-2|TRBV10-3|once
TGTGCCATCGCGGACACCGGGGAGCTGTTTTTT
CAIADTGELFF
>TRBD1|TRBJ1-5|TRBV19|.
TGTGCCAGTAGCCTGACAGGGCTCAATCAGCCCCAGCATTTT
CASSLTGLNQPQHF
>.|TRBJ2-7|TRBV11-2|.
TGTGCCAGCAGCTTGTCCAGCGTATACGAGCAGTACTTC
CASSLSSVYEQYF
>TRBD2|TRBJ2-1|TRBV9|once
TGTGCCAGCAGCGTCGGGACTAGCGGGGGATTAGAGCAGTTCTTC
CASSVGTSGGLEQFF
>TRBD1|TRBJ1-1|TRBV7-2|.
TGTGCCAGCAGTAGACAGGGGGGGGTCACTGAAGCTTTCTTT
CASSRQGGVTEAFF
>.|TRBJ1-2|TRBV5-6|.
TGTGCCAGCAGCCTGGACCGGGAGGGTGGAAATGGCTACACCTTC
CASSLDREGGNGYTF
>.|TRBJ1-3|TRBV28|.
TGTGCCAGCAGTGATCCGGGACAAGGGCTATACACCATATATTTT
CASSDPGQGLYTIYF
>.|TRBJ2-7|TRBV5-1|.
TGCGCCAGCAGCTTGAGAGGTTTCACCTACGAGCAGTACTTC
CASSLRGFTYEQYF
>.|TRBJ1-2|TRBV20-1|.
TGCAGTGCTCGAACCCGGGACTTC
CSARTRDF
>TRBD1|TRBJ1-2|TRBV5-1|.
TGCGCCAGCAGCCCGGGACAGGGAGGCTACACCTTC
CASSPGQGGYTF
>.|TRBJ1-2|TRBV9|.
TGTGCCAGCAGCGTAGAGCCGGGAGGAAGGTATGGCTACACCTTC
CASSVEPGGRYGYTF
>.|TRBJ2-7|TRBV5-1|.
TGCGCCAGCAGCTGGGACTTCTACGAGCAGTACTTC
CASSWDFYEQYF
>.|TRBJ1-2|TRBV25-1|.
TGTGCCAGCAGTGAAACGTCAGGGTACTATGGCTACACCTTC
CASSETSGYYGYTF
>.|TRBJ1-3|TRBV6-4|.
TGTGCCAGCAGTGACGACTGGCCGACGGGGTCTGGAAACACCATATATTTT
CASSDDWPTGSGNTIYF
>TRBD2|TRBJ2-7|TRBV27|.
TGTGCCAGCAGTCCTATTAGCGGGAGGGCCAATGAGCAGTACTTC
CASSPISGRANEQYF
>.|TRBJ1-4|TRBV6-1|.
TGTGCCAGCAGTGACAGGGTCGCGCCTAATGAAAAACTGTTTTTT
CASSDRVAPNEKLFF
>.|TRBJ1-1|TRBV29-1|.
TGCAGCGTCGACAGAGACACTGAAGCTTTCTTT
CSVDRDTEAFF
>TRBD1|TRBJ2-7|TRBV11-3|.
TGTGCCAGCAGCTCAGGGGGATCCTACGAGCAGTACTTC
CASSSGGSYEQYF
>.|TRBJ2-5|TRBV2|.
TGTGCCAGCAATTTAAGAGGTGGGGAGACCCAGTACTTC
CASNLRGGETQYF
>TRBD2|TRBJ2-7|TRBV18|.
TGTGCCAGCTCACCGGGGGGGGAGCAGTACTTC
CASSPGGEQYF
>TRBD1|TRBJ2-1|TRBV25-1|once
TGTGCCAGCAGTGGGCCGGGACAGGGGATCGATGAGCAGTTCTTC
CASSGPGQGIDEQFF
>.|TRBJ1-1|TRBV9|.
TGTGCCAGCAGGGCAGGGGACACTGAAGCTTTCTTT
CASRAGDTEAFF
>.|TRBJ2-7|TRBV27|.
TGTGCCAGCAGGGACAATACCTACGAGCAGTACTTC
CASRDNTYEQYF
>.|TRBJ2-7|TRBV27|.
TGTGCCAGCAGTTCCACCGGGACTTTAAGCCTCTACGAGCAGTACTTC
CASSSTGTLSLYEQYF
>TRBD2|TRBJ2-2|TRBV4-3|.
TGCGCCAGCAGACCTGGACTAGCCGGGACTCCCGGGGAGCTGTTTTTT
CASRPGLAGTPGELFF
>TRBD1|TRBJ2-7|TRBV27|.
TGTGCCAGCAGTTTAGTGGACAGGGAGACCTACGAGCAGTACTTC
CASSLVDRETYEQYF
>.|TRBJ2-7|TRBV28|.
TGTGCCAGCACCCCCCCCGGACAGTCCTACGAGCAGTACTTC
CASTPPGQSYEQYF
>.|TRBJ1-1|TRBV28|.
TGTGCCAGCAGTTACTTCAGGGGCCCTGAAGCTTTCTTT
CASSYFRGPEAFF
>TRBD1|TRBJ1-1|TRBV15|.
TGTGCCACCAGCAGAGGCGGACAGGGCCTCAAGAGCACTGAAGCTTTCTTT
CATSRGGQGLKSTEAFF
>.|TRBJ2-2|TRBV6-5|.
TGTGCCAGCACTCGTCAGCTTGCGGGTACCGGGGAGCTGTTTTTT
CASTRQLAGTGELFF
>TRBD1|TRBJ1-2|TRBV5-1|.
TGCGCCAGCAGCTTGGGGGACAGGGCTAACTATGGCTACACCTTC
CASSLGDRANYGYTF
>.|TRBJ2-3|TRBV30|.
TGTGCCTGGAGACTTGGAGATACGCAGTATTTT
CAWRLGDTQYF
>.|TRBJ1-3|TRBV5-1|.
TGCGCCAGCAGCTTGGAGTCAGGAGGGGGAAACACCATATATTTT
CASSLESGGGNTIYF
>TRBD1|TRBJ2-7|TRBV7-6|.
TGTGCCAGCAGCTACAGGGGTACTCGCGAGCAGTACTTC
CASSYRGTREQYF
>TRBD2|TRBJ2-7|TRBV5-8|.
TGTGCCAGCAGCGCGGGGACTAGCGGGACCTACGAGCAGTACTTC
CASSAGTSGTYEQYF
>TRBD1|TRBJ2-7|TRBV7-9|few
TGTGCCAGCAGCAAGGGACAGGGGCCCTACGAGCAGTACTTC
CASSKGQGPYEQYF
>TRBD1|TRBJ1-1|TRBV4-1|.
TGCGCCAGCAGTCCAGGGGGTTACACTGAAGCTTTCTTT
CASSPGGYTEAFF
>TRBD1|TRBJ1-2|TRBV6-5|.
TGTGCCAGCAACCCGGGACAGGGCAGGGGCTACACCTTC
CASNPGQGRGYTF
>TRBD2|TRBJ2-1|TRBV14|.
TGTGCCAGCAGCCCTAGCGGGGGGTACAATGAGCAGTTCTTC
CASSPSGGYNEQFF
>TRBD2|TRBJ2-4|TRBV28|once
TGTGCCAGCAGTTTCAGTTTGGCTAGCGGGAGGGCAATGGACATTCAGTACTTC
CASSFSLASGRAMDIQYF
>.|TRBJ1-4|TRBV7-2|.
TGTGCCAGCAGTCCTAGTTGGGCAGGGGAAGAAAAACTGTTTTTT
CASSPSWAGEEKLFF
>.|TRBJ2-7|TRBV7-6|.
TGTGCCAGCAGCTTAGGGGGCACCTACGAGCAGTACTTC
CASSLGGTYEQYF
>.|TRBJ1-2|TRBV6-1|.
TGTGCCAGCAGTGAAGAGGGACTCGGGTCCTCTTCTCGTGGCTACACCTTC
CASSEEGLGSSSRGYTF
>TRBD2|TRBJ2-7|TRBV25-1|.
TGTGCCAGCAGTGAGCCGGGACTAGCATTAGAAGAGCAGTACTTC
CASSEPGLALEEQYF
>TRBD1|TRBJ1-4|TRBV6-9|.
TGTGCCAGCTCGGGCACAGGGGACTGTGGGGTTGGCGAAAAACTGTTTTTT
CASSGTGDCGVGEKLFF
>.|TRBJ2-3|TRBV7-2|once
TGTGCCAGCAGCTTAGCTGAAGGGAGTACGCAGTATTTT
CASSLAEGSTQYF
>.|TRBJ1-5|TRBV6-5|.
TGTGCCAGCAGTTGGCGGGGGGGAAATCAGCCCCAGCATTTT
CASSWRGGNQPQHF